This TCR beta chain was identified during a study of cytomegalovirus exposure and HLA in healthy donors. Study background: There were some 81 million unique TCRs (from HLA-typed donors) in an early data release.

On this clone: Its antigen is not known.

The study ran its PCR with 60 Vbeta and 13 Jbeta primers. TCRdb's copy holds only in-frame clones and misses some; the assay was immunoSEQ multiplex PCR. The sample lists 150,000 to 200,000 clones, roughly 85% occurring once. The CDR3 is made up of 13 amino acids. Trimming cost V 6 bases and J 0 bases, with 6 bases left between them. The germline V gene has CDR1 SGHTA and CDR2 FQGTGA. Study-level points and caveats: Common viral pathogens (according to a later analysis) appeared linked to several of the most significant clusters. Reportedly, TCR beta sequences accurately predicted HLA-A and HLA-B alleles in most subjects. Analysis performed later showed TCR beta chains linked to HLA being more clonally expanded than equally common others.

The sequence derives from a woman aged 40 to 55 in good health and CMV-seronegative. V usage is TRBV7-3 and J usage is TRBJ1-3; tentative D call: TRBD1 (6 bases). The sample was PBMCs. The CDR3 is CASRDSSGNTIYF. The CDR3 bases are TGTGCCAGCAGGGACAGCTCTGGAAACACCATATATTTT.